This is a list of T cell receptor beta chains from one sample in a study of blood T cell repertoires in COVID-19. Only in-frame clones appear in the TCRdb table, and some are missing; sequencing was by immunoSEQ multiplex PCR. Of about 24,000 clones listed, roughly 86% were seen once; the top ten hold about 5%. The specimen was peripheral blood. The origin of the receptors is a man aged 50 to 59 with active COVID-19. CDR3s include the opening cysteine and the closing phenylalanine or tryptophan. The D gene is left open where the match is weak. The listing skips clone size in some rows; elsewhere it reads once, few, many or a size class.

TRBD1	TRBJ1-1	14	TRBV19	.	CASRVGGVNTEAFF	TGTGCCAGTAGGGTAGGGGGCGTCAACACTGAAGCTTTCTTT
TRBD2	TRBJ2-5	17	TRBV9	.	CASSPTGLAGGHGTQYF	TGTGCCAGCAGCCCGACCGGACTAGCGGGGGGTCATGGGACCCAGTACTTC
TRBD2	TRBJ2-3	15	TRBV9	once	CASSVAGTRADTQYF	TGTGCCAGCAGCGTAGCTGGGACTAGAGCAGATACGCAGTATTTT
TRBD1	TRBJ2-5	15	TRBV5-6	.	CASSSGTGLQETQYF	TGTGCCAGCAGCTCCGGGACAGGGTTACAAGAGACCCAGTACTTC
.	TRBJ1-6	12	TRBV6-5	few	CASGGLNSPLHF	TGTGCCAGCGGAGGACTTAATTCACCCCTCCACTTT
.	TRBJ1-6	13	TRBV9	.	CASSVGENSPLHF	TGTGCCAGCAGCGTAGGAGAGAATTCACCCCTCCACTTT
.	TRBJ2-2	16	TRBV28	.	CASSPRGGGGTGELFF	TGTGCCAGCAGCCCGCGAGGAGGGGGGGGAACCGGGGAGCTGTTTTTT
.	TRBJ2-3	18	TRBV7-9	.	CASSPLSRTERHGDTQYF	TGTGCCAGCAGCCCCCTTTCACGGACTGAGCGACATGGGGATACGCAGTATTTT
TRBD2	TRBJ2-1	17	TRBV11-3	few	CASSQTLLAGARNEQFF	TGTGCCAGCAGCCAGACACTTCTAGCGGGGGCCCGCAATGAGCAGTTCTTC
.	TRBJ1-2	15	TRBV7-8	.	CASGESGGASYGYTF	TGTGCCAGCGGAGAATCGGGGGGGGCGAGCTATGGCTACACCTTC
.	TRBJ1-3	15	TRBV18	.	CASSPEGAPGNTIYF	TGTGCCAGCTCACCAGAAGGGGCACCTGGAAACACCATATATTTT
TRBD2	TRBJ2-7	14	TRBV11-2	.	CASSSRAGAYEQYF	TGTGCCAGCAGCTCCCGAGCGGGAGCCTACGAGCAGTACTTC
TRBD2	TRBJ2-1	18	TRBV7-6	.	CASSLGMRRAAGINEQFF	TGTGCCAGCAGCTTAGGTATGCGGAGGGCAGCGGGAATCAATGAGCAGTTCTTC
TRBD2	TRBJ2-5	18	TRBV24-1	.	CATSDSRLAGGPAETQYF	TGTGCCACCAGTGATTCAAGACTAGCGGGGGGGCCTGCGGAGACCCAGTACTTC
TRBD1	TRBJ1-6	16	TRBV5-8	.	CASRPGGWSYNSPLHF	TGTGCCAGCAGACCAGGGGGTTGGTCATATAATTCACCCCTCCACTTT
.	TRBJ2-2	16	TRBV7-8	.	CASSLATYQVAGELFF	TGTGCCAGCAGCTTAGCGACGTATCAGGTAGCCGGGGAGCTGTTTTTT
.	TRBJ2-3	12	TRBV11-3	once	CASSLQGDAQYF	TGTGCCAGCAGCTTACAAGGGGATGCGCAGTATTTT
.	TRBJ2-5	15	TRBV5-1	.	CASSFTGGVLETQYF	TGCGCCAGCAGCTTTACAGGGGGGGTTTTGGAGACCCAGTACTTC
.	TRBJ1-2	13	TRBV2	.	CASSGYSNYGYTF	TGTGCCAGCAGTGGATACTCTAACTATGGCTACACCTTC
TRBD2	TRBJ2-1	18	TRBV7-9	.	CASSAMIIPQLADNEQFF	TGTGCCAGCAGCGCCATGATTATTCCCCAACTAGCGGACAATGAGCAGTTCTTC
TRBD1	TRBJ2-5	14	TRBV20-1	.	CSASGQGAGETQYF	TGCAGTGCTAGTGGGCAGGGGGCGGGTGAGACCCAGTACTTC
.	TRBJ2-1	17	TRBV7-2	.	CASSTRGTPISYNEQFF	TGTGCCAGCAGCACCCGCGGGACTCCGATTTCCTACAATGAGCAGTTCTTC
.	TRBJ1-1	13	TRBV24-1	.	CATSAGSVAEAFF	TGTGCCACCAGTGCCGGGAGTGTGGCTGAAGCTTTCTTT
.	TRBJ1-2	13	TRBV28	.	CASSSQRSYGYTF	TGTGCCAGCAGTTCTCAACGGAGCTATGGCTACACCTTC
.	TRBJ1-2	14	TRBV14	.	CASSQKHAIYGYTF	TGTGCCAGCAGCCAGAAACACGCAATCTATGGCTACACCTTC
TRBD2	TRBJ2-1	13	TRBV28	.	CASSLAGDNEQFF	TGTGCCAGCAGTTTAGCGGGAGACAATGAGCAGTTCTTC
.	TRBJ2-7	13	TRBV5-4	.	CASSLISADEQYF	TGTGCCAGCAGCTTGATAAGTGCGGACGAGCAGTACTTC
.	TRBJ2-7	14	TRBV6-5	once	CASRIDRLLYEQYF	TGTGCCAGCCGGATCGACAGACTTCTCTACGAGCAGTACTTC